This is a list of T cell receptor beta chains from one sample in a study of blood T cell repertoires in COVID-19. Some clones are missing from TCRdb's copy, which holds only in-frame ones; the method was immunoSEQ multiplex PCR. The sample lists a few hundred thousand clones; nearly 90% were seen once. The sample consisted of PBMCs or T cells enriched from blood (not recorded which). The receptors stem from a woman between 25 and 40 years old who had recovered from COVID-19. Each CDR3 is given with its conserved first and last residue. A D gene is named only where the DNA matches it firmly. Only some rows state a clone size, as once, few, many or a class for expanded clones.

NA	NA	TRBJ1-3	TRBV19	CASSIYRAGNTIYF	TGTGCCAGTAGTATATACAGGGCTGGAAACACCATATATTTT
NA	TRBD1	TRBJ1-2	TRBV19	CASISDRGYGYTF	TGTGCCAGTATCTCCGACAGGGGGTATGGCTACACCTTC
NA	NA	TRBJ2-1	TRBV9	CASSVVGGSYNEQFF	TGTGCCAGCAGCGTAGTTGGGGGGAGCTACAATGAGCAGTTCTTC
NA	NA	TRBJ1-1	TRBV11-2	CASSPDGREDFF	TGTGCCAGCAGTCCGGACGGGAGGGAGGATTTCTTT
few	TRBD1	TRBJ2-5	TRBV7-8	CASGGETGDLETQYF	TGTGCCAGCGGGGGAGAGACAGGGGATTTGGAGACCCAGTACTTC
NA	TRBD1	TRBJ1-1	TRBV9	CASSVQGAGTEAFF	TGTGCCAGCAGCGTCCAGGGGGCTGGCACTGAAGCTTTCTTT
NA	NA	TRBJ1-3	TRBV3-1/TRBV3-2	CASSQEFGGEAGNTIYF	TGTGCCAGCAGCCAAGAGTTCGGGGGGGAGGCTGGAAACACCATATATTTT
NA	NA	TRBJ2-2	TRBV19	CASSMRGQNTGELFF	TGTGCCAGTAGTATGAGAGGGCAGAACACCGGGGAGCTGTTTTTT
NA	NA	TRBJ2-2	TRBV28	CASVGQPANTGELFF	TGTGCCAGCGTTGGACAGCCAGCGAACACCGGGGAGCTGTTTTTT
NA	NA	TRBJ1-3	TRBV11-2	CASSLGTRGTSGNTIYF	TGTGCCAGCAGCTTGGGCACACGGGGGACTTCTGGAAACACCATATATTTT
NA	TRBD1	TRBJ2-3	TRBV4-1	CASSQGTDRDTQYF	TGCGCCAGCAGCCAGGGGACGGACAGGGATACGCAGTATTTT
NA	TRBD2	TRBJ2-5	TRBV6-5	CASRPSGGGETQYF	TGTGCCAGCAGACCTAGCGGGGGGGGAGAGACCCAGTACTTC
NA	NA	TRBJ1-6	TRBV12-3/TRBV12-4	CASSPRVDGPLHF	TGTGCCAGCAGTCCCCGGGTCGACGGACCCCTCCACTTT
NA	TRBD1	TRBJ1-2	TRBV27	CASSLLGDRAHYGYTF	TGTGCCAGCAGTTTACTAGGGGACAGGGCTCACTATGGCTACACCTTC
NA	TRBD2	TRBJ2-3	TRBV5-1	CASSLNGGAPDTQYF	TGCGCCAGCAGCTTGAACGGGGGGGCCCCAGATACGCAGTATTTT
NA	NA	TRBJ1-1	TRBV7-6	CASSYGQLNTEAFF	TGTGCCAGCAGCTACGGACAACTGAACACTGAAGCTTTCTTT
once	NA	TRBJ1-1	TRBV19	CASSVTGGNTEAFF	TGTGCCAGTAGTGTAACAGGTGGAAACACTGAAGCTTTCTTT
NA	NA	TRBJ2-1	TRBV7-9	CASSFSRGGAGPNEQFF	TGTGCCAGCAGCTTTAGCAGAGGGGGAGCCGGCCCCAATGAGCAGTTCTTC
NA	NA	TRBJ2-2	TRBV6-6	CASSYGRGLGGELFF	TGTGCCAGCAGTTACGGCAGAGGGTTAGGCGGGGAGCTGTTTTTT
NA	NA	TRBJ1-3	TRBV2	CASSPQTGQLSGNTIYF	TGTGCCAGCAGTCCACAGACAGGTCAACTCTCTGGAAACACCATATATTTT
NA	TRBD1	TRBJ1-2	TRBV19	CASSPTGDYGYTF	TGTGCCAGTAGTCCGACAGGGGACTATGGCTACACCTTC
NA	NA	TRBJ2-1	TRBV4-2	CASSAASYNEQFF	TGTGCCAGCTCCGCGGCCTCCTACAATGAGCAGTTCTTC
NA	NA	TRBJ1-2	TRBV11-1	CASSTAGDYTF	TGTGCCAGCAGCACAGCGGGCGACTACACCTTC
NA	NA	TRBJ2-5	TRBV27	CASTKVRGGKTQYF	TGTGCCAGCACCAAAGTCAGGGGTGGGAAGACCCAGTACTTC
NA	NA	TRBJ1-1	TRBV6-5	CASSYSFAGEAFF	TGTGCCAGCAGTTACTCGTTCGCCGGTGAAGCTTTCTTT
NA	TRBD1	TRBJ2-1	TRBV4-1	CASSQKQGSSYNEQFF	TGCGCCAGCAGCCAAAAACAGGGGAGCTCCTACAATGAGCAGTTCTTC
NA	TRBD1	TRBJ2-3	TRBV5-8	CASSSGGTGRPDTQYF	TGTGCCAGCAGCTCGGGCGGGACAGGAAGGCCAGATACGCAGTATTTT
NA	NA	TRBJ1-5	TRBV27	CASSFPGGVLGNQPQHF	TGTGCCAGCAGTTTCCCCGGGGGGGTTCTCGGCAATCAGCCCCAGCATTTT
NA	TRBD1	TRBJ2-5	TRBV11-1	CASSLLTGQGETQYF	TGTGCCAGCAGCTTACTCACGGGACAGGGGGAGACCCAGTACTTC
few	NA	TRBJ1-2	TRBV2	CASPGSRGYTF	TGTGCCAGCCCCGGGAGTCGTGGCTACACCTTC
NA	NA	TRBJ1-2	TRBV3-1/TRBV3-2	CASSPAGVNYGYTF	TGTGCCAGCAGCCCCGCGGGGGTTAACTATGGCTACACCTTC
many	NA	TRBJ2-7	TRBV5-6	CASSLAHTPYEQYF	TGTGCCAGCAGCTTAGCGCACACCCCCTACGAGCAGTACTTC
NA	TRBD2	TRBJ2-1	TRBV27	CASSRGGAYNEQFF	TGTGCCAGCAGTCGCGGGGGGGCCTACAATGAGCAGTTCTTC
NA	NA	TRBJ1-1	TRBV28	CASSSEQGWDTEAFF	TGTGCCAGCAGTTCGGAACAGGGTTGGGACACTGAAGCTTTCTTT
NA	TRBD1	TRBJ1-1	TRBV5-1	CASSLDRALTEAFF	TGCGCCAGCAGCCTGGACAGGGCCTTGACTGAAGCTTTCTTT
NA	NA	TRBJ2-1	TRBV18	CATERARYNEQFF	TGTGCCACCGAGCGGGCGAGGTACAATGAGCAGTTCTTC
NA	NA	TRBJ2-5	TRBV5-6	CASTAGLYQETQYF	TGTGCCAGCACCGCCGGACTGTACCAAGAGACCCAGTACTTC
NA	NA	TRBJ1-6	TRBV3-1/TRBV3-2	CASSQDWGGPLHF	TGTGCCAGCAGCCAAGACTGGGGGGGACCCCTCCACTTT
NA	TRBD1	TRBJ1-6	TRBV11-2	CASSLNRGGSPLYF	TGTGCCAGCAGTTTAAACAGGGGCGGATCACCCCTCTACTTT
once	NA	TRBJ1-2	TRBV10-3	CAISAEGHYGYTF	TGTGCCATCAGTGCGGAGGGCCACTATGGCTACACCTTC
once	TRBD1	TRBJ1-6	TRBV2	CASSPWLGTGKAAPLHF	TGTGCCAGCAGCCCTTGGTTGGGGACAGGGAAAGCGGCACCCCTCCACTTT
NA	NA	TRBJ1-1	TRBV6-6	CASSYYRQANTEAFF	TGTGCCAGCAGTTACTACCGACAGGCTAACACTGAAGCTTTCTTT
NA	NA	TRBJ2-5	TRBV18	CASSPTGGRVQETQYF	TGTGCCAGCTCACCTACCGGTGGCAGGGTCCAAGAGACCCAGTACTTC
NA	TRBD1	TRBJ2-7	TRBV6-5	CASSYSRTGGMSEQYF	TGTGCCAGCAGTTACTCGAGGACAGGGGGCATGAGCGAGCAGTACTTC
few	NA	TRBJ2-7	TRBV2	CASNGQHYEQYF	TGTGCCAGCAATGGACAGCACTACGAGCAGTACTTC
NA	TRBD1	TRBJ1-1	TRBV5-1	CASSLWTGTEAFF	TGCGCCAGCAGCCTATGGACAGGCACTGAAGCTTTCTTT
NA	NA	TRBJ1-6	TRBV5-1	CASSLVGDNSPLHF	TGCGCCAGCAGCTTGGTAGGGGATAATTCACCCCTCCACTTT
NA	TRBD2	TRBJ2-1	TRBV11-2	CASSLVGTRVGDEQFF	TGTGCCAGCAGCTTAGTGGGGACTAGAGTGGGTGATGAGCAGTTCTTC
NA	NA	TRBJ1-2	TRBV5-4	CASSLESGLRIYGYTF	TGTGCCAGCAGCTTGGAATCAGGCCTACGTATATATGGCTACACCTTC
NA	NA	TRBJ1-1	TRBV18	CASSSAGRDSLEEAFF	TGTGCCAGCTCCTCCGCTGGGAGGGACTCCCTGGAGGAAGCTTTCTTT
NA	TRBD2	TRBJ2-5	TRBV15	CATSTILAGNQETQYF	TGTGCCACCAGCACCATACTAGCGGGGAACCAAGAGACCCAGTACTTC
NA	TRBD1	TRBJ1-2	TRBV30	CAWSHGDRGYTF	TGTGCCTGGAGTCATGGGGACAGGGGCTACACCTTC
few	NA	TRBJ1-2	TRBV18	CASSPADEGHTF	TGTGCCAGCTCACCGGCAGACGAGGGCCACACCTTC
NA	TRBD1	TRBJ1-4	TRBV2	CASRDRVGLSVGEKLFF	TGTGCCAGCAGGGACAGGGTTGGGCTCAGCGTCGGGGAAAAACTGTTTTTT
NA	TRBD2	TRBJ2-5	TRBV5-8	CASSFWGGETQYF	TGTGCCAGCAGCTTTTGGGGGGGAGAGACCCAGTACTTC
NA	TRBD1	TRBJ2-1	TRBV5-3	CARSHIDRGPYNEQFF	TGTGCCAGAAGCCATATAGACAGGGGGCCTTACAATGAGCAGTTCTTC
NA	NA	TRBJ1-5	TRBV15	CATSRADQPQHF	TGTGCCACCAGCAGAGCGGATCAGCCCCAGCATTTT